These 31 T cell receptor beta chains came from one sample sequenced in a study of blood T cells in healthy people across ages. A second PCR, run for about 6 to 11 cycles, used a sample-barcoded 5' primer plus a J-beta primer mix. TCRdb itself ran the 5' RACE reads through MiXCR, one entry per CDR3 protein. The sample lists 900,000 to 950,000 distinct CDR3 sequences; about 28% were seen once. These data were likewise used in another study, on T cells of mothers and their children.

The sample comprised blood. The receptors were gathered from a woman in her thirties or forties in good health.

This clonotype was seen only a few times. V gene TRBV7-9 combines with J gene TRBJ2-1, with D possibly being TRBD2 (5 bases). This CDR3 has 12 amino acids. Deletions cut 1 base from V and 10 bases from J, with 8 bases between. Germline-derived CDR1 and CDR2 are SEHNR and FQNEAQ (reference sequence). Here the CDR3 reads CASSLVRVEQFF. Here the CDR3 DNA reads TGTGCCAGCAGCTTAGTGAGGGTCGAGCAGTTCTTC.

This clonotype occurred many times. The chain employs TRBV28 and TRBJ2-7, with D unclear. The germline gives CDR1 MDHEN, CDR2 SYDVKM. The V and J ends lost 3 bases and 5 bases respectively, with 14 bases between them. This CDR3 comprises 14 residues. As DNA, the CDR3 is TGTGCCAGCAGTTTCTCCACATCCCTACACGAGCAGTACTTC. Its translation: CASSFSTSLHEQYF. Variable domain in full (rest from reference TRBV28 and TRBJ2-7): DVKVTQSSRYLVKRTGEKVFLECVQDMDHENMFWYRQDPGLGLRLIYFSYDVKMKEKGDIPEGYSVSREKKERFSLILESASTNQTSMYLCASSFSTSLHEQYFGPGTRLTVT.

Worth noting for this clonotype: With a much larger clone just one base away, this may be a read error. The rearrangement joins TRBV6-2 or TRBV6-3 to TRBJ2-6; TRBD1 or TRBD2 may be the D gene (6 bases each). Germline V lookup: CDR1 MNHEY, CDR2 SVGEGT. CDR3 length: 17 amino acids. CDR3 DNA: TGTGCCGGCAGTTACGGGCAGGGGAGGTCTGGGGCCAACGTCCTGACTTTC. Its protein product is CAGSYGQGRSGANVLTF.

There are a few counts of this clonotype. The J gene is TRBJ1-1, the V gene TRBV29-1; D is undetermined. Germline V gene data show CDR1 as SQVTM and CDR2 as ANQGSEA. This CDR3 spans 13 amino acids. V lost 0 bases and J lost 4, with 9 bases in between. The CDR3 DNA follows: TGCAGCGTTGAAGATTCGAAGATCACTGAAGCTTTCTTT. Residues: CSVEDSKITEAFF.

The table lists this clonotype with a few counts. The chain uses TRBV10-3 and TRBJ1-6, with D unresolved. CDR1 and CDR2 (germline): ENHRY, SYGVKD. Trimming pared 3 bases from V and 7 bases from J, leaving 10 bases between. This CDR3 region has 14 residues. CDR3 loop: CAISESEENSPLHF. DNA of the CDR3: TGTGCCATCAGTGAATCGGAGGAAAATTCACCCCTCCACTTT.

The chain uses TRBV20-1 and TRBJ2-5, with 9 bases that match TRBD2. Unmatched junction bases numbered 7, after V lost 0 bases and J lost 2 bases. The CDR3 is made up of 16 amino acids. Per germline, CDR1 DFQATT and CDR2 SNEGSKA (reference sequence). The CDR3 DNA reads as TGCAGTGCTAGAGATGGGGCTAGCGGGATTCAAGAGACCCAGTACTTC. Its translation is CSARDGASGIQETQYF.

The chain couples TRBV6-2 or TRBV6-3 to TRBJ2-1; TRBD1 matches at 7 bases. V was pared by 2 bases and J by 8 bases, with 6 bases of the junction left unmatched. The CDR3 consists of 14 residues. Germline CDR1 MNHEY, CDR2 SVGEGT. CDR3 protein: CASSYKTGAHEQFF. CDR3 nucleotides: TGTGCCAGCAGTTACAAAACAGGGGCACATGAGCAGTTCTTC.

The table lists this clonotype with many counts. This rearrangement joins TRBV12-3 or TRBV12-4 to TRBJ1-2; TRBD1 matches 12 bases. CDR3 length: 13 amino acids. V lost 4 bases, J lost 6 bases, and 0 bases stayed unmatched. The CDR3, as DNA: TGTGCCAGCAGTTGGGACAGGGGGCATGGCTACACCTTC. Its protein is CASSWDRGHGYTF.

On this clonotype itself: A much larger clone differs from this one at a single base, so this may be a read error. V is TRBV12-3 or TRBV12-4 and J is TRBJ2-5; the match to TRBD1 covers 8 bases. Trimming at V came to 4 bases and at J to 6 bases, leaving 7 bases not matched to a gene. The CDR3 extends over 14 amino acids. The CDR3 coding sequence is TGTGCCAGCAGTTCCGACAGGGGTGGGAAGACCCAGTACTTC. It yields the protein CASSSDRGGKTQYF.

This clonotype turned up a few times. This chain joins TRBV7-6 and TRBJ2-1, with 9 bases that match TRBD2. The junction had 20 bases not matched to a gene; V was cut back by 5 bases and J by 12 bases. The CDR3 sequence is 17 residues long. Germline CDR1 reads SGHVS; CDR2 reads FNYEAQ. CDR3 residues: CASSPGTGTSTVGRQFF. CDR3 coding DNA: TGTGCCAGCAGCCCCGGGACGGGGACTAGCACAGTCGGAAGGCAGTTCTTC.

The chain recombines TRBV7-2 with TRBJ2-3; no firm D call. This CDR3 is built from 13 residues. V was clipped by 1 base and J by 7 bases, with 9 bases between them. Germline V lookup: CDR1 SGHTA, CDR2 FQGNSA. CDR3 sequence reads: CASSLGMANTQYF. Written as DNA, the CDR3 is TGTGCCAGCAGCTTAGGCATGGCAAATACGCAGTATTTT.

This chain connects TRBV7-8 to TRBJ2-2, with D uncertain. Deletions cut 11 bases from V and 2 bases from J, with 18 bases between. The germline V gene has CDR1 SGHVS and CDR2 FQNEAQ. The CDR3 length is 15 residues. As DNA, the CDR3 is TGTGCCTGCTGGACGGCGAACCTTAACACCGGGGAGCTGTTTTTT. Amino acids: CACWTANLNTGELFF.

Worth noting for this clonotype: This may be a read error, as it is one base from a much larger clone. In DNA, the CDR3 is TGTGCCTGCAGCCTAGGGTTGGGGAACATTCAGTACTTC. It translates to CACSLGLGNIQYF. V is TRBV28 and J is TRBJ2-4; D gene unclear. This CDR3 comprises 13 residues. The germline V gene encodes CDR1 MDHEN and CDR2 SYDVKM. Filled out from reference TRBV28 and TRBJ2-4, the complete variable domain reads DVKVTQSSRYLVKRTGEKVFLECVQDMDHENMFWYRQDPGLGLRLIYFSYDVKMKEKGDIPEGYSVSREKKERFSLILESASTNQTSMYLCACSLGLGNIQYFGAGTRLSVL.

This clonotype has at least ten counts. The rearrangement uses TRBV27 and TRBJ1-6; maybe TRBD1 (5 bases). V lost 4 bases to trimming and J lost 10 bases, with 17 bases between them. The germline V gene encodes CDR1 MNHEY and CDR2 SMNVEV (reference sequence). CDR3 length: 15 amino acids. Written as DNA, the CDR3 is TGTGCCAGCAGTTCCCCGGGGGGAGGCAGATCACCCCTCCACTTT. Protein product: CASSSPGGGRSPLHF.

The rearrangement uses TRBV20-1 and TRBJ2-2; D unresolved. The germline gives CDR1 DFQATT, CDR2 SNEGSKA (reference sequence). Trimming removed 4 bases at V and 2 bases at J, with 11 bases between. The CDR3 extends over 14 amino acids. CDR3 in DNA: TGCAGTGCTACCCCAAGTCTAAACACCGGGGAGCTGTTTTTT. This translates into CSATPSLNTGELFF.

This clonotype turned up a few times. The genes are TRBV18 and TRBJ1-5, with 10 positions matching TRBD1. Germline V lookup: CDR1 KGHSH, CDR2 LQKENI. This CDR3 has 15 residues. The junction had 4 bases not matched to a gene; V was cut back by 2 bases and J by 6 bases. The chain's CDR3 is CASSPGTGVRQPQHF. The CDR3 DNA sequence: TGTGCCAGCTCACCAGGGACAGGGGTGCGTCAGCCCCAGCATTTT.

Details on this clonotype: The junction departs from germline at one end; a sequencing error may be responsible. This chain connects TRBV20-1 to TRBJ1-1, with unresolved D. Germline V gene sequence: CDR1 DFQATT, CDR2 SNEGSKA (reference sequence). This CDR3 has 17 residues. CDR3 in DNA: TGCAGTGCCTCTCGGGGAGTTAGGGTTTTAGGTCGCACTGAAGTTTTCTTT. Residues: CSASRGVRVLGRTEVFF.

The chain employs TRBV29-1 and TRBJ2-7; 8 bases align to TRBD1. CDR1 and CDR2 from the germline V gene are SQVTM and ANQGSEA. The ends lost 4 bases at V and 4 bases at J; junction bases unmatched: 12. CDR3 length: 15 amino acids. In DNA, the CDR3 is TGCAGCGTTGTGGGGAAACAGGGGGTGGGATACGAGCAGTACTTC. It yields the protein CSVVGKQGVGYEQYF.

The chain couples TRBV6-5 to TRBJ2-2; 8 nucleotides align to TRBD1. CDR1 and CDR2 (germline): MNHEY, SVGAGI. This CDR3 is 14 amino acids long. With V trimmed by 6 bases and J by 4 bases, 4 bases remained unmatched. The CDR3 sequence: CASRRTGSTGELFF. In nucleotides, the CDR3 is TGTGCCAGCAGACGGACAGGGTCCACCGGGGAGCTGTTTTTT.

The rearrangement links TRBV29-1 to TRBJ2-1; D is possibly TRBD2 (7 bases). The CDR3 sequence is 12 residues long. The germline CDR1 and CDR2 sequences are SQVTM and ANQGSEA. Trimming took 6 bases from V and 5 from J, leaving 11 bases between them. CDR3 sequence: CSVGGGHNEQFF. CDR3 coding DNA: TGCAGCGTGGGCGGGGGCCACAATGAGCAGTTCTTC.

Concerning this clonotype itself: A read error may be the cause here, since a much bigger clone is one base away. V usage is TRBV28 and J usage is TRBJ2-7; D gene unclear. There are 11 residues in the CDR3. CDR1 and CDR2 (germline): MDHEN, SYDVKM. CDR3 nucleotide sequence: TGTGCCAGCAGTCCCCTAAACGAGCAGGACTTC. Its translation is CASSPLNEQDF.

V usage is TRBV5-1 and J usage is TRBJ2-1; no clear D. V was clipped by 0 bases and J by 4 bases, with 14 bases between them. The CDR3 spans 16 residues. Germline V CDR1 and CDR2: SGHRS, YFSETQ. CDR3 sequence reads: CASSLEASAEYNEQFF. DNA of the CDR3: TGCGCCAGCAGCTTGGAGGCTAGTGCAGAGTACAATGAGCAGTTCTTC.

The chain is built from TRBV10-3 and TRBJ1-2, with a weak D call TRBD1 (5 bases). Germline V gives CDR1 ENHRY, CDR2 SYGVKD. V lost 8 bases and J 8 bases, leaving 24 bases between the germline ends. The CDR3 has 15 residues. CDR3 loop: CAIGGLNKGREGYTF. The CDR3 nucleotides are TGTGCCATCGGCGGGCTAAACAAGGGGCGCGAGGGCTACACCTTC.

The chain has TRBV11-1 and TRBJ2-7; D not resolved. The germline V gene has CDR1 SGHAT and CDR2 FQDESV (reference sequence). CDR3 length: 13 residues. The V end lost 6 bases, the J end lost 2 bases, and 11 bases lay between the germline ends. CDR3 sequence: CASSFRRAYEQYF. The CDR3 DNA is TGTGCCAGCAGTTTTAGACGGGCCTACGAGCAGTACTTC.

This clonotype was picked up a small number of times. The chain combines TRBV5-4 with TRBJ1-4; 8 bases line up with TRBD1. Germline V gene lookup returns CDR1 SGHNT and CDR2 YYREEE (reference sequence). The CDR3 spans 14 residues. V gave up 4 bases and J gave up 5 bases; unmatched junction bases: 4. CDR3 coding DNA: TGTGCCAGCAGCCGGGACAGGACAAATGAAAAACTGTTTTTT. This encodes CASSRDRTNEKLFF.

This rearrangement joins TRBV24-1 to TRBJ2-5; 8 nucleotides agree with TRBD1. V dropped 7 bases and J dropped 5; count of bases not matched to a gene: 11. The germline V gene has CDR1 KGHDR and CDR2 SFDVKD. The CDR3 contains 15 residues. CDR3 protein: CATSGTGLIGETQYF. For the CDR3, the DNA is TGTGCCACCAGCGGGACAGGTCTAATCGGGGAGACCCAGTACTTC.

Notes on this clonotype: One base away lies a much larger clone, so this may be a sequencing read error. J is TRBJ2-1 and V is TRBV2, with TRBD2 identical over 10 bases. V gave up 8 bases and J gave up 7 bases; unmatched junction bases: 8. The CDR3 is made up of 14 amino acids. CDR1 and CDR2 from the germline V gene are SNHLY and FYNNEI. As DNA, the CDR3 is TGTGCCAGCGACGAAGCGGGGGGGCAGAATGAGCAGTTCTTC. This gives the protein CASDEAGGQNEQFF.

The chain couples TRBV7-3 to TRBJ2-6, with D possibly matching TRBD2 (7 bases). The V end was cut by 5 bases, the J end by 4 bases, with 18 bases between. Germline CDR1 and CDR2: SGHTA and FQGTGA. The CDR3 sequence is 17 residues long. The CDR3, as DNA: TGTGCCAGCAGCGGACAGCGGGGCACCGCCGGGGCCAACGTCCTGACTTTC. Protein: CASSGQRGTAGANVLTF.

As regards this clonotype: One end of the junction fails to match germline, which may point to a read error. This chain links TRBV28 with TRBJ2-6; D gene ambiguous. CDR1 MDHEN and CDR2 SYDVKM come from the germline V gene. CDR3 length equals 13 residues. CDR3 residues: CASSGQVANVPTF. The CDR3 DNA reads TGTGCCAGCAGTGGCCAGGTAGCCAACGTCCCGACTTTC.

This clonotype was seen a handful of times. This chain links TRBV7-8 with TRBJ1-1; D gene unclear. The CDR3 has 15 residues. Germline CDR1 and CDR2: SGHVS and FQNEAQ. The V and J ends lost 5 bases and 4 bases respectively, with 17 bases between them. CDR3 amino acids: CASSPSFPGPTEAFF. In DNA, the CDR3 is TGTGCCAGCAGCCCATCCTTCCCGGGTCCCACTGAAGCTTTCTTT.

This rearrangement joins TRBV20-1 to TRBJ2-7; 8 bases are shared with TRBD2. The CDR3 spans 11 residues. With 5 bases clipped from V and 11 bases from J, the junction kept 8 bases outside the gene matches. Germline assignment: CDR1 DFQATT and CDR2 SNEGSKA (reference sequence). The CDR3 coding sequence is TGCAGTGCTGGGAAGCGGGAGCGAGAGTACTTC. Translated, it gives CSAGKREREYF.